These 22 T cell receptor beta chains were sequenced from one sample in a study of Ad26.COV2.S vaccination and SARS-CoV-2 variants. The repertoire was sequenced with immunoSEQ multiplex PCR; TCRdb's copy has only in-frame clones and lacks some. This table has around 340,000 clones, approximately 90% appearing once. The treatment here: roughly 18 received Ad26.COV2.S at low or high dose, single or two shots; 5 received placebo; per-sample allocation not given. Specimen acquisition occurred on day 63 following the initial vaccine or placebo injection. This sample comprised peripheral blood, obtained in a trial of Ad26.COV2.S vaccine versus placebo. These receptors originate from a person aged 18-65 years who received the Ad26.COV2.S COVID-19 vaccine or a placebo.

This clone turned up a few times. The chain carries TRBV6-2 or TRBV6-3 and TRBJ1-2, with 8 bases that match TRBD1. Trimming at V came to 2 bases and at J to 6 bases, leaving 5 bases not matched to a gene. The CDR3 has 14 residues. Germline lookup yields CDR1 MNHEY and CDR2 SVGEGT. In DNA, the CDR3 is TGTGCCAGCAGTTACCCCGGACAGGGCCATGGCTACACCTTC. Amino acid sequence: CASSYPGQGHGYTF.

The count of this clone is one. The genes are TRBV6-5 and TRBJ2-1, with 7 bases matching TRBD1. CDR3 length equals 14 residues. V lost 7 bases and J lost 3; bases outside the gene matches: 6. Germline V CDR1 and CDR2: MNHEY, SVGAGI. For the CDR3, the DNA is TGTGCCAGCACCACAGGGGTCATCTACAATGAGCAGTTCTTC. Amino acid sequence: CASTTGVIYNEQFF.

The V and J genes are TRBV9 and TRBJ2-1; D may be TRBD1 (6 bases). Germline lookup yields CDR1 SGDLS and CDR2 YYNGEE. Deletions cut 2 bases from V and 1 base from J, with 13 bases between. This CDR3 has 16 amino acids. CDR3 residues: CASSVYRVPSYNEQFF. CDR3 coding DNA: TGTGCCAGCAGCGTTTACAGGGTCCCATCCTACAATGAGCAGTTCTTC.

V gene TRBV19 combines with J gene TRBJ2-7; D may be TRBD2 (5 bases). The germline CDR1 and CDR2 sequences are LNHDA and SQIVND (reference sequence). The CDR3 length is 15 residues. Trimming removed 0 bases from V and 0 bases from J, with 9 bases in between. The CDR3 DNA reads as TGTGCCAGTAGTATAGATCCGGGGAGCTCCTACGAGCAGTACTTC. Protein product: CASSIDPGSSYEQYF.

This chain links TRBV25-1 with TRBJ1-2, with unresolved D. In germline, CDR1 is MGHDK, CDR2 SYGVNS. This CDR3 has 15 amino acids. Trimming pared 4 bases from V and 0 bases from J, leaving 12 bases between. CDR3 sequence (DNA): TGTGCCAGCAGTGTTCCCTCGGCAGCTAACTATGGCTACACCTTC. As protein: CASSVPSAANYGYTF.

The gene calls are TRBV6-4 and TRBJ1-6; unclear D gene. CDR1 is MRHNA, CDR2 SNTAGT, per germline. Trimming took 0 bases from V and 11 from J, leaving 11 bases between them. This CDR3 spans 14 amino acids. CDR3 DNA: TGTGCCAGCAGTGACTCGTGTAGTCCGCCACCCCTCCACTTT. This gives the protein CASSDSCSPPPLHF.

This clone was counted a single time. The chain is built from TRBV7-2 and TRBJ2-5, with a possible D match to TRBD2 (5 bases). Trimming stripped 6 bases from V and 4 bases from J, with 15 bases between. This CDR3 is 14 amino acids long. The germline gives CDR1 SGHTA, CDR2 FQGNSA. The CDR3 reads CASRRTGLLETQYF. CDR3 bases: TGTGCCAGCAGACGCACGGGGTTGTTAGAGACCCAGTACTTC.

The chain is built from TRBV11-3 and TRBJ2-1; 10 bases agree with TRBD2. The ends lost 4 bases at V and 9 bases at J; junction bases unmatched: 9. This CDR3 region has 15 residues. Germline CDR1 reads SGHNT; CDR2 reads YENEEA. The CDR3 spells CASSSGTSVGTEQFF. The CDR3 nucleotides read TGTGCCAGCAGCTCAGGGACTAGCGTTGGCACTGAGCAGTTCTTC.

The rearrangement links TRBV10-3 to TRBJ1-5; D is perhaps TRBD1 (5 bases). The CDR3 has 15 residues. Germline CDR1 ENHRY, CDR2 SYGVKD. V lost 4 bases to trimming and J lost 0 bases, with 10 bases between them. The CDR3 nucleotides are TGTGCCATCAGTGGAGGACATTATAGCAATCAGCCCCAGCATTTT. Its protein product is CAISGGHYSNQPQHF.

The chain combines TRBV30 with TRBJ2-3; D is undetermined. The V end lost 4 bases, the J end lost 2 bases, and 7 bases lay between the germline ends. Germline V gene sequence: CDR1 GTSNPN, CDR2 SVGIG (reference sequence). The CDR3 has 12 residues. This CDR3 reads CAWTGYTDTQYF. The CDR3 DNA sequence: TGTGCCTGGACGGGTTACACAGATACGCAGTATTTT.

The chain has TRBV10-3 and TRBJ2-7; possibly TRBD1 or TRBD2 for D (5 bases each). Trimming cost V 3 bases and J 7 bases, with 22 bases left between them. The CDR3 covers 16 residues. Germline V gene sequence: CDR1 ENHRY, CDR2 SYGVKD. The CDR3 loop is CAISDTVTLGVGEQYF. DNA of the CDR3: TGTGCCATCAGTGACACGGTCACACTGGGGGTGGGGGAGCAGTACTTC.

The CDR3 DNA reads as TGTGCCAGCAGAGGTGCTAACTATGGCTACACCTTC. It is translated as CASRGANYGYTF. J is TRBJ1-2 and V is TRBV6-6; D ambiguous. The CDR3 is 12 amino acids. Per germline, CDR1 MNHNY and CDR2 SVGAGI (reference sequence). V was shortened by 6 bases and J by 0 bases, with 5 bases between the two germline ends.

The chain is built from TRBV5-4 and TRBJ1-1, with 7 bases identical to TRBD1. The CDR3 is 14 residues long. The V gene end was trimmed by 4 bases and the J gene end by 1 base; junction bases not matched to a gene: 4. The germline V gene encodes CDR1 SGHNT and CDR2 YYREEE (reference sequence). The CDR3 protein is CASSQGQENTEAFF. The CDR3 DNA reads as TGTGCCAGCAGCCAAGGACAGGAGAACACTGAAGCTTTCTTT. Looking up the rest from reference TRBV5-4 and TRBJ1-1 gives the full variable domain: ETGVTQSPTHLIKTRGQQVTLRCSSQSGHNTVSWYQQALGQGPQFIFQYYREEENGRGNFPPRFSGLQFPNYSSELNVNALELDDSALYLCASSQGQENTEAFFGQGTRLTVV.

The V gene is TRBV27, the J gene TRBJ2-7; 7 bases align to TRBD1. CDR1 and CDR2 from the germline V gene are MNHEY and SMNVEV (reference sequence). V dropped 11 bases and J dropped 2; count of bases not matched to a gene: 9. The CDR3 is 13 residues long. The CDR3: CAARDSDTYEQYF. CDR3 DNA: TGTGCCGCTCGGGACAGTGACACCTACGAGCAGTACTTC.

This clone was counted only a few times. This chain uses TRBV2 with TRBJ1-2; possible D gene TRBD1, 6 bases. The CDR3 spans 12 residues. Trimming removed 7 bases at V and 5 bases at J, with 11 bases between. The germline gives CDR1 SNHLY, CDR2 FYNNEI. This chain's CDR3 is CASTAGEYGYTF. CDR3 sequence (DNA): TGTGCCAGCACGGCAGGGGAGTATGGCTACACCTTC.

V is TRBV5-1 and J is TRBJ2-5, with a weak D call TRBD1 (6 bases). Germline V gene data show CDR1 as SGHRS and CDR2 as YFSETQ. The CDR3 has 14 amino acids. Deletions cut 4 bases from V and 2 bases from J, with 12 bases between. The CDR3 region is CASSNLDSQETQYF. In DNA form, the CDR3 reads TGCGCCAGCAGCAACCTGGACAGTCAAGAGACCCAGTACTTC.

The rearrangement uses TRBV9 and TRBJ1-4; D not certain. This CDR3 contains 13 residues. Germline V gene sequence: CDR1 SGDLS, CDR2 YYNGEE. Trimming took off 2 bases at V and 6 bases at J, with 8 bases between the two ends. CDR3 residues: CASSVDNDEKLFF. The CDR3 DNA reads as TGTGCCAGCAGCGTTGACAACGATGAAAAACTGTTTTTT.

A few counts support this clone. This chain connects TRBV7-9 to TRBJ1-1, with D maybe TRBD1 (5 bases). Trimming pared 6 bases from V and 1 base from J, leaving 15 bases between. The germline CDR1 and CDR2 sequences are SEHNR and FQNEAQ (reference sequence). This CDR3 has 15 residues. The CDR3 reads CASSSWVGGNTEAFF. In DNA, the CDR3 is TGTGCCAGCAGTTCCTGGGTCGGGGGGAACACTGAAGCTTTCTTT.

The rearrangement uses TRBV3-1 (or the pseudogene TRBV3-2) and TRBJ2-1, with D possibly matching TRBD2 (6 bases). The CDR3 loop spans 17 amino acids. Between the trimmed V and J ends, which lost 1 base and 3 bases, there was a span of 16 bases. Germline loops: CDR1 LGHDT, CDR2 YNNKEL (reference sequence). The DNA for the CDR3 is TGTGCCAGCAGCCAAGCGGCTGCGGGACTTCACTACAATGAGCAGTTCTTC. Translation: CASSQAAAGLHYNEQFF.

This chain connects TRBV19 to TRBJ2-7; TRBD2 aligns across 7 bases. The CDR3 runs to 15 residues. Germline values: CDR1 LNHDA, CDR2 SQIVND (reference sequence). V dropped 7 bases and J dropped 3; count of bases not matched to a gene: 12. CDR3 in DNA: TGTGCCAGTACCCCCCGGCTAGCGGATAACTACGAGCAGTACTTC. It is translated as CASTPRLADNYEQYF. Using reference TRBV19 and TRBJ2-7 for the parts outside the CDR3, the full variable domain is DGGITQSPKYLFRKEGQNVTLSCEQNLNHDAMYWYRQDPGQGLRLIYYSQIVNDFQKGDIAEGYSVSREKKESFPLTVTSAQKNPTAFYLCASTPRLADNYEQYFGPGTRLTVT.

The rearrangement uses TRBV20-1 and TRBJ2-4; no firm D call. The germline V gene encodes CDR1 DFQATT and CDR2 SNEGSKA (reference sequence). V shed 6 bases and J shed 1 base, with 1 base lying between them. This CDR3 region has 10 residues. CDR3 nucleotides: TGCAGTGCGGCCAAAAACATTCAGTACTTC. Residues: CSAAKNIQYF.

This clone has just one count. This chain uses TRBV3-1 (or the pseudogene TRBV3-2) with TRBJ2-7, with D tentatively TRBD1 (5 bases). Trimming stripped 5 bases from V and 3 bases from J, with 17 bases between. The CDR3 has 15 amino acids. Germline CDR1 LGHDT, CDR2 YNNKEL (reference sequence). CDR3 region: CASSLTGVLIYEQYF. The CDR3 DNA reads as TGTGCCAGCAGCTTAACAGGCGTTCTAATCTACGAGCAGTACTTC.